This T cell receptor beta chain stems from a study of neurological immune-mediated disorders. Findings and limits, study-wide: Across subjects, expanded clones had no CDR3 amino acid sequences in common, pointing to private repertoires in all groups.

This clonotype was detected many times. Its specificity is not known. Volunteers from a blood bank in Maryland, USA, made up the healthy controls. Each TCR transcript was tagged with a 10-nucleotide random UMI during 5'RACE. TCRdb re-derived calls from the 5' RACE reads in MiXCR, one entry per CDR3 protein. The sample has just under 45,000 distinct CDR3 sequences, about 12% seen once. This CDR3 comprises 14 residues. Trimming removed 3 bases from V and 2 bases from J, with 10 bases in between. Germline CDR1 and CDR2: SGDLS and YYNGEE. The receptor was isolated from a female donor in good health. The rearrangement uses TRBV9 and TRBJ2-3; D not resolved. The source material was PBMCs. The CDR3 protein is CASSDTKNTDTQYF. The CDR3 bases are TGTGCCAGCAGCGATACCAAAAACACAGATACGCAGTATTTT.